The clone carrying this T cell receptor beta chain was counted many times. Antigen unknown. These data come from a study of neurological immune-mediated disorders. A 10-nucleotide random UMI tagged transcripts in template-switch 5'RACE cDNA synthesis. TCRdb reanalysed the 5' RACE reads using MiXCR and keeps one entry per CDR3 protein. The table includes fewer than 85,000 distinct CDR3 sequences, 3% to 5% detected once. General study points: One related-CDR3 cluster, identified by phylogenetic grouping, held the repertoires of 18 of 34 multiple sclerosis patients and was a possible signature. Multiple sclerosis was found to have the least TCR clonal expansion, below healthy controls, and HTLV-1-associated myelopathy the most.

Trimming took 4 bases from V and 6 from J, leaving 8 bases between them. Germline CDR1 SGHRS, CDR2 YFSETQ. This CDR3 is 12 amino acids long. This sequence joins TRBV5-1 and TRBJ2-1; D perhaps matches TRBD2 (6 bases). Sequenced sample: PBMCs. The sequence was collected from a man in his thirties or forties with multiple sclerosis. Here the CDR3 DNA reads TGCGCCAGCAGCGGGACTCTCAATGAGCAGTTCTTC. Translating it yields CASSGTLNEQFF.